This entry is about one T cell receptor (beta chain). This sample is drawn from a study of blood T cell repertoires in COVID-19. The length of the CDR3 is 16 residues. V lost 3 bases and J lost 6; bases outside the gene matches: 7. Germline V gene sequence: CDR1 LNHDA, CDR2 SQIVND (reference sequence). Generated by immunoSEQ multiplex PCR, the TCRdb table keeps only in-frame clones and is missing some. This sample carries some 170,000 clones, approximately 84% of them seen once, and the ten largest clones take 1% to 1.5%. The source material was PBMCs or T cells enriched from blood (not recorded which). The sequence derives from a human donor with acute COVID-19. The donor label of this sample is uncertain. The rearrangement joins TRBV19 to TRBJ1-5; TRBD1 matches 11 bases. Written as DNA, the CDR3 is TGTGCCAGTAGTATTCCGACCGGGACAGGGGGTCAGCCCCAGCATTTT. Its translation is CASSIPTGTGGQPQHF.